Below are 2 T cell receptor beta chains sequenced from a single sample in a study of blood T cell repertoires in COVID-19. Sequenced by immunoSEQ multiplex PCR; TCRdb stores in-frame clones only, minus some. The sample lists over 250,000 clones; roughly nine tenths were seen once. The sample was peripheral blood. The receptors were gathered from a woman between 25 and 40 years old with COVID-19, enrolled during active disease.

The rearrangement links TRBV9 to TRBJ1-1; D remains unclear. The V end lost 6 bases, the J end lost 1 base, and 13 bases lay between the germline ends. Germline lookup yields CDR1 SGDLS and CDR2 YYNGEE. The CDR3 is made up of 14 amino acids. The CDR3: CASKPADKNTEAFF. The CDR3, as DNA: TGTGCCAGCAAGCCGGCCGACAAGAACACTGAAGCTTTCTTT.

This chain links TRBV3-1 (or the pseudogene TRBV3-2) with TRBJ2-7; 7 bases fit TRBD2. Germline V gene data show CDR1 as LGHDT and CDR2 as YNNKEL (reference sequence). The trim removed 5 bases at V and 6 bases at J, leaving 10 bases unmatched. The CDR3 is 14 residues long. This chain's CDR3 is CASSWGGRAAEQYF. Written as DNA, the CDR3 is TGTGCCAGCAGCTGGGGGGGGAGGGCCGCCGAGCAGTACTTC.